This is a list of T cell receptor beta chains from one sample in a study of blood T cell repertoires in COVID-19. Using immunoSEQ multiplex PCR, the repertoire was profiled, and TCRdb retains in-frame clones only, with some absent. The table shows approximately 150,000 clones, with approximately 86% occurring only once. Sequencing was carried out using peripheral blood. The receptors were gathered from a woman of 80 years or more with COVID-19, enrolled during active disease. CDR3s include the opening cysteine and the closing phenylalanine or tryptophan. Each record gives: V gene, J gene, D gene, clone size, CDR3 protein, CDR3 DNA. The D gene is left open where the match is weak. Part of the rows lack a size; the others show once, few, many or a class for expanded clones.

TRBV29-1,TRBJ2-5,TRBD2,-,CSVDWLAGAETQYF,TGCAGCGTTGATTGGTTAGCGGGAGCAGAGACCCAGTACTTC
TRBV20-1,TRBJ1-6,-,-,CSASWAPQGNLHF,TGCAGTGCTAGTTGGGCCCCCCAAGGAAACCTCCACTTT
TRBV28,TRBJ1-2,-,-,CASSQLANYGYTF,TGTGCCAGCAGCCAACTAGCTAACTATGGCTACACCTTC
TRBV7-9,TRBJ1-1,TRBD1,-,CASSFGTGMNTEAFF,TGTGCCAGCAGCTTCGGGACAGGGATGAACACTGAAGCTTTCTTT
TRBV5-6,TRBJ1-2,-,-,CASSFGRGGGYTF,TGTGCCAGCAGCTTTGGGAGGGGAGGTGGCTACACCTTC
TRBV28,TRBJ2-5,-,-,CASSSPGALETQYF,TGTGCCAGCAGTTCCCCCGGAGCATTAGAGACCCAGTACTTC
TRBV15,TRBJ2-6,-,-,CATSRFISSGANVLTF,TGTGCCACCTCGAGGTTTATTAGCTCTGGGGCCAACGTCCTGACTTTC
TRBV27,TRBJ2-7,TRBD2,-,CASKSSGSFYEQYF,TGTGCCAGCAAATCCAGCGGGAGTTTCTACGAGCAGTACTTC
TRBV9,TRBJ2-3,TRBD1,-,CASSVGHMGQGPLYF,TGTGCCAGCAGCGTAGGTCATATGGGACAGGGCCCCCTGTATTTT
TRBV7-2,TRBJ1-1,-,-,CASSQQSSTGTEAFF,TGTGCCAGCAGCCAACAATCCTCCACGGGCACTGAAGCTTTCTTT
TRBV20-1,TRBJ1-2,-,-,CSASARGTTIANYGYTF,TGCAGTGCTAGTGCCCGGGGGACCACTATAGCTAACTATGGCTACACCTTC
TRBV18,TRBJ1-1,-,few,CASSPIPTGNPNTEAFF,TGTGCCAGCTCTCCAATCCCAACAGGGAATCCGAACACTGAAGCTTTCTTT
TRBV10-3,TRBJ1-2,-,-,CAISESNSPVYGYTF,TGTGCCATCAGTGAGTCTAACAGTCCTGTCTATGGCTACACCTTC
TRBV3-1/TRBV3-2,TRBJ1-2,-,-,CASSQHGARYTF,TGTGCCAGCAGCCAACATGGGGCACGCTACACCTTC
TRBV28,TRBJ1-1,-,-,CASSSTIPGISMNTEAFF,TGTGCCAGCAGCAGCACAATCCCCGGGATCTCCATGAACACTGAAGCTTTCTTT
TRBV11-3,TRBJ2-1,-,-,CASSYYGSSYNEQFF,TGTGCCAGCAGTTACTACGGGAGCTCCTACAATGAGCAGTTCTTC
TRBV7-8,TRBJ2-2,TRBD2,-,CASSLVPSGRRSGELFF,TGTGCCAGCAGCTTAGTTCCTAGCGGGAGGCGGTCCGGGGAGCTGTTTTTT
TRBV18,TRBJ2-7,TRBD1,-,CASSLSQGAYEQYF,TGTGCCAGCTCACTGAGCCAGGGGGCTTACGAGCAGTACTTC
TRBV7-9,TRBJ2-1,TRBD2,-,CASESGGRTYNEQFF,TGTGCCAGCGAGAGTGGCGGGAGGACCTACAATGAGCAGTTCTTC
TRBV28,TRBJ2-1,-,-,CASSLRLLVYNEQFF,TGTGCCAGCAGCCTTCGACTGTTGGTCTACAATGAGCAGTTCTTC
TRBV6-2/TRBV6-3,TRBJ2-1,-,-,CASSTGVEQFF,TGTGCCAGCAGTACGGGGGTTGAGCAGTTCTTC
TRBV2,TRBJ2-7,-,-,CASKWTDFSYEQYF,TGTGCCAGTAAATGGACAGACTTCTCCTACGAGCAGTACTTC
TRBV11-2,TRBJ2-7,TRBD1,-,CASSLTGGPYEQYF,TGTGCCAGCAGCTTGACAGGGGGTCCCTACGAGCAGTACTTC
TRBV18,TRBJ2-2,TRBD2,few,CASSPYLAGPNTGELFF,TGTGCCAGCTCACCGTATCTAGCGGGACCAAACACCGGGGAGCTGTTTTTT
TRBV7-3,TRBJ2-3,-,few,CASSFGPTDTQYF,TGTGCCAGCAGCTTTGGCCCCACAGATACGCAGTATTTT
TRBV28,TRBJ1-1,-,once,CASSPTVAEAFF,TGTGCCAGCAGCCCAACGGTGGCTGAAGCTTTCTTT
TRBV6-5,TRBJ2-3,-,once,CASSYSTAASTDTQYF,TGTGCCAGCAGTTACTCGACAGCAGCTAGCACAGATACGCAGTATTTT
TRBV6-2/TRBV6-3,TRBJ2-7,TRBD1,-,CASSYGDRGKQYF,TGTGCCAGCAGTTACGGAGACAGGGGTAAGCAGTACTTC
TRBV3-1/TRBV3-2,TRBJ2-5,-,-,CASSQAGSGRGETQYF,TGTGCCAGCAGCCAAGCCGGGTCGGGTCGGGGGGAGACCCAGTACTTC
TRBV19,TRBJ2-2,-,-,CASSTQGSLVEWELFF,TGTGCCAGTAGTACCCAGGGATCACTGGTGGAGTGGGAGCTGTTTTTT
TRBV10-3,TRBJ2-1,TRBD1,-,CAISDPGTGYNEQFF,TGTGCCATCAGTGACCCCGGGACAGGGTACAATGAGCAGTTCTTC